One and the same sample provided the 27 T cell receptor beta chains below, sequenced in a study of read filtering for tumor transcriptome and immune sequencing. From roughly 390 ng of RNA, a library with molecular barcoded alpha/delta and beta/gamma adaptors was made. TCRdb called the reads again in MiXCR, with one record for every CDR3 protein. This sample has roughly 61,000 distinct CDR3 sequences, with 12% found just once. The source material was a population of CD138-negative cells sorted from bone marrow. Receptors originate from a donor aged 40 or older with multiple myeloma.

In its sample, this clonotype was seen many times. The chain uses TRBV4-1 and TRBJ1-1; D gene unclear. Germline V CDR1 and CDR2: MGHRA, YSYEKL. The CDR3 has 17 residues. V was cut by 0 bases and J by 0 bases, with 14 bases left in between. The DNA of the CDR3 is TGCGCCAGCAGCCAAGATTGGGCAGTTGGGATGAACACTGAAGCTTTCTTT. The encoded protein is CASSQDWAVGMNTEAFF.

Many counts were recorded for this clonotype. The chain joins TRBV20-1 to TRBJ2-7; TRBD1 agrees at 11 bases. Germline loops: CDR1 DFQATT, CDR2 SNEGSKA (reference sequence). The ends lost 6 bases at V and 3 bases at J; junction bases unmatched: 4. This CDR3 comprises 13 residues. The CDR3 loop is CSALDRGLYEQYF. CDR3 sequence (DNA): TGCAGTGCCTTGGACAGGGGGCTCTACGAGCAGTACTTC.

The genes are TRBV7-3 and TRBJ2-2; 7 bases map to TRBD2. CDR3 length: 18 residues. The germline gives CDR1 SGHTA, CDR2 FQGTGA. V lost 5 bases to trimming and J lost 5 bases; unmatched junction nucleotides: 17. DNA of the CDR3: TGTGCCAGCAGCCCCCGGCTCGGTGGGGGGGATACTACCGGGGAGCTGTTTTTT. This encodes CASSPRLGGGDTTGELFF.

This clonotype was detected only a few times. The chain couples TRBV5-1 to TRBJ2-6, with 9 bases that match TRBD1. Germline lookup yields CDR1 SGHRS and CDR2 YFSETQ. This CDR3 has 18 amino acids. V gave up 3 bases and J gave up 0 bases; unmatched junction bases: 7. In DNA, the CDR3 is TGCGCCAGCAGCTCCACCGGGACAGGGACCTCTGGGGCCAACGTCCTGACTTTC. As protein: CASSSTGTGTSGANVLTF.

This clonotype was detected many times. The chain is built from TRBV2 and TRBJ2-5; no clear D. There are 13 residues in the CDR3. V lost 1 base and J lost 5, with 8 bases in between. Per germline, CDR1 SNHLY and CDR2 FYNNEI. The CDR3 sequence: CASSEGKWETQYF. The CDR3 nucleotides are TGTGCCAGCAGTGAAGGGAAATGGGAGACCCAGTACTTC.

This clonotype showed up many times. V gene TRBV20-1 combines with J gene TRBJ2-1; D is possibly TRBD1 (6 bases). CDR1 and CDR2 (germline): DFQATT, SNEGSKA (reference sequence). The CDR3 is made up of 15 amino acids. The V and J ends lost 7 bases and 5 bases respectively, with 21 bases between them. The CDR3 loop reads CSVSFGQLTHNEQFF. The CDR3 DNA reads as TGCAGTGTCTCTTTCGGACAGCTTACCCACAATGAGCAGTTCTTC.

This clonotype was recorded at least ten times. The V call is TRBV9, the J call TRBJ2-5, with a weak D call TRBD1 (6 bases). The germline V and J ends were trimmed by 0 bases and 1 base, with 13 bases remaining between them. This CDR3 is built from 16 residues. Germline V gene lookup returns CDR1 SGDLS and CDR2 YYNGEE. CDR3 protein: CASSVEGRGSQETQYF. Written as DNA, the CDR3 is TGTGCCAGCAGCGTAGAGGGCAGGGGCAGCCAAGAGACCCAGTACTTC. Complete variable domain (other parts from reference TRBV9 and TRBJ2-5): DSGVTQTPKHLITATGQRVTLRCSPRSGDLSVYWYQQSLDQGLQFLIQYYNGEERAKGNILERFSAQQFPDLHSELNLSSLELGDSALYFCASSVEGRGSQETQYFGPGTRLLVL.

There are many counts of this clonotype. The chain couples TRBV2 to TRBJ1-5, with TRBD1 identical over 7 bases. CDR3 length: 17 amino acids. CDR1 and CDR2 from the germline V gene are SNHLY and FYNNEI. With V trimmed by 2 bases and J by 1 base, 8 bases remained unmatched. In DNA form, the CDR3 reads TGTGCCAGCAGTGAATTCAAGGGGGCACGGAGCAATCAGCCCCAGCATTTT. Amino acid sequence: CASSEFKGARSNQPQHF.

This clonotype showed up many times. The J gene is TRBJ1-5, the V gene TRBV7-2; 7 nucleotides match TRBD1. This CDR3 spans 19 amino acids. The germline gives CDR1 SGHTA, CDR2 FQGNSA. V was clipped by 5 bases and J by 1 base; unmatched bases: 17. The CDR3 reads CASSGSGGSGANSNQPQHF. The CDR3 DNA reads as TGTGCCAGCAGCGGATCAGGGGGAAGCGGGGCAAACAGCAATCAGCCCCAGCATTTT.

To note about this clonotype: The junction and the germline gene differ at one end; a read error may be behind it. The rearrangement links TRBV7-9 to TRBJ2-5; D unclear. Germline values: CDR1 SEHNR, CDR2 FQNEAQ (reference sequence). The CDR3 is 14 residues long. The CDR3 region is CTSSLVALGETQYF. The CDR3, as DNA: TGTACCAGCAGCTTAGTTGCCCTTGGGGAGACCCAGTACTTC.

The table lists this clonotype with many counts. The chain joins TRBV29-1 to TRBJ1-1; no firm D call. CDR3 length equals 10 residues. The germline V and J ends were trimmed by 4 bases and 6 bases, with 6 bases remaining between them. CDR1 is SQVTM, CDR2 ANQGSEA, per germline. The CDR3 spells CSVATPEAFF. The CDR3, as DNA: TGCAGCGTTGCTACTCCTGAAGCTTTCTTT. Based on the CDR3 plus reference TRBV29-1 and TRBJ1-1, the full variable domain is SAVISQKPSRDICQRGTSLTIQCQVDSQVTMMFWYRQQPGQSLTLIATANQGSEATYESGFVIDKFPISRPNLTFSTLTVSNMSPEDSSIYLCSVATPEAFFGQGTRLTVV.

Ten or more counts support this clonotype. The CDR3 here is CASRSDRGQRWDTGELFF. The CDR3, as DNA: TGTGCCAGCAGATCGGACAGGGGGCAGAGGTGGGACACCGGGGAGCTGTTTTTT. V usage is TRBV28 and J usage is TRBJ2-2; TRBD1 matches at 11 bases. The germline V gene has CDR1 MDHEN and CDR2 SYDVKM. V was pared by 6 bases and J by 3 bases, with 12 bases of the junction left unmatched. This CDR3 has 18 amino acids.

This clonotype is deemed medium-sized. The chain has TRBV11-2 and TRBJ2-1; 10 bases align to TRBD2. V lost 5 bases and J lost 7; bases outside the gene matches: 8. This CDR3 is built from 15 residues. From germline, CDR1 is SGHAT and CDR2 FQNNGV. The CDR3 sequence: CASSRSGGALNEQFF. CDR3 sequence (DNA): TGTGCCAGCAGCCGCAGCGGGGGGGCCTTAAATGAGCAGTTCTTC.

This clonotype was picked up many times. The chain employs TRBV5-5 and TRBJ1-1, with D possibly matching TRBD1 (6 bases). Germline lookup yields CDR1 SGHKS and CDR2 YYEKEE (reference sequence). This CDR3 spans 17 amino acids. V lost 1 base, J lost 2 bases, and 18 bases lay in between. This chain's CDR3 is CASSLNAISTGNTEAFF. CDR3 nucleotide sequence: TGTGCCAGCAGCTTGAACGCTATTTCGACAGGAAACACTGAAGCTTTCTTT.

This clonotype was seen many times. The chain is built from TRBV7-8 and TRBJ1-6, with TRBD1 as a possible D gene (5 bases). Germline loops: CDR1 SGHVS, CDR2 FQNEAQ. The CDR3 has 17 residues. V was clipped by 1 base and J by 3 bases, with 13 bases between them. The CDR3 reads CASSLGAGTGYNSPLHF. DNA of the CDR3: TGTGCCAGCAGCTTAGGGGCTGGGACGGGCTATAATTCACCCCTCCACTTT.

Note on this clonotype: Just one base apart from a much larger clone, this may be a read error. V usage is TRBV7-3 and J usage is TRBJ2-3; D unclear. CDR3 length: 14 residues. V lost 5 bases and J 2 bases, leaving 11 bases between the germline ends. Germline lookup yields CDR1 SGHTA and CDR2 FQGTGA. This CDR3 reads CASSPRGSTDTQYF. The CDR3 DNA follows: TGTGCCAGCAGCCCCCGTGGCTCCACAGATACGCAGTATTTT. Variable domain in full (rest from reference TRBV7-3 and TRBJ2-3): GAGVSQTPSNKVTEKGKYVELRCDPISGHTALYWYRQSLGQGPEFLIYFQGTGAADDSGLPNDRFFAVRPEGSVSTLKIQRTERGDSAVYLCASSPRGSTDTQYFGPGTRLTVL.

This clonotype came up many times. The V gene is TRBV7-2, the J gene TRBJ2-7, with D uncertain. This CDR3 is 15 amino acids long. The V gene's germline CDR1 is SGHTA and CDR2 FQGNSA. V dropped 0 bases and J dropped 6 bases, with 15 bases sitting between them. The CDR3 nucleotides read TGTGCCAGCAGCTTAGCGCATCTTCTTAGCCTCGAGCAGTACTTC. This translates into CASSLAHLLSLEQYF.

This clonotype has a handful of counts. A far more abundant clone sits one base away, making this likely a read error. The V gene is TRBV11-3, the J gene TRBJ2-1; 8 nucleotides match TRBD2. CDR1 and CDR2 (germline): SGHNT, YENEEA. This CDR3 spans 17 amino acids. CDR3 amino acids: CASSLDGRLANYNEQSF. CDR3 sequence (DNA): TGTGCCAGCAGCTTAGATGGACGACTAGCGAACTACAATGAGCAGTCCTTC.

This clonotype was seen ten or more times. V usage is TRBV28 and J usage is TRBJ1-2; D remains ambiguous. The V gene lost 3 bases and the J gene lost 1 base, with 9 bases spanning the gap. The CDR3 totals 14 residues. CDR1 is MDHEN, CDR2 SYDVKM, per germline. CDR3 nucleotides: TGTGCCAGCAGTTTTCGGGGTAATAACTATGGCTACACCTTC. Protein: CASSFRGNNYGYTF.

In its sample, this clonotype was seen many times. The chain has TRBV20-1 and TRBJ2-7, with 9 bases matching TRBD1. V lost 3 bases and J lost 2; bases outside the gene matches: 5. The length of the CDR3 is 14 residues. Germline CDR1 reads DFQATT; CDR2 reads SNEGSKA (reference sequence). The chain's CDR3 is CSARGTGNPYEQYF. The CDR3 nucleotides are TGCAGTGCTAGGGGGACAGGGAACCCCTACGAGCAGTACTTC.

The table lists this clonotype with many counts. The V gene is TRBV6-5, the J gene TRBJ1-3; no clear D gene. Trimming removed 8 bases from V and 4 bases from J, with 12 bases in between. CDR1 is MNHEY, CDR2 SVGAGI, per germline. This CDR3 has 13 amino acids. The CDR3, as DNA: TGTGCCAGCTTCGAGGGTAGGGGAAACACCATATATTTT. This translates into CASFEGRGNTIYF.

This clonotype occurred many times. The gene calls are TRBV20-1 and TRBJ1-3; D is possibly TRBD1 (5 bases). The CDR3 length is 15 residues. Germline V gene data show CDR1 as DFQATT and CDR2 as SNEGSKA (reference sequence). V lost 0 bases and J lost 5, with 14 bases in between. The CDR3 loop is CSARESAGYRNTIYF. The CDR3 DNA reads as TGCAGTGCTAGAGAGTCGGCAGGGTATAGAAACACCATATATTTT.

The sample holds many counts of this clonotype. The chain combines TRBV12-3 or TRBV12-4 with TRBJ1-2, with D unclear. V was clipped by 3 bases and J by 0 bases, with 8 bases between them. This CDR3 spans 14 amino acids. The CDR3 nucleotides are TGTGCCAGCAGTTTCGTCAGTTCTAACTATGGCTACACCTTC. Translated, it gives CASSFVSSNYGYTF.

This clonotype was seen more than once but under ten times. The chain couples TRBV5-1 to TRBJ1-5; D not certain. With 2 bases removed from V and 4 bases from J, the gap between germline ends came to 4 bases. CDR1 is SGHRS and CDR2 is YFSETQ in the germline V gene. The CDR3 loop spans 12 amino acids. CDR3 protein: CASSFKNQPQHF. The CDR3 DNA sequence: TGCGCCAGCAGCTTTAAAAATCAGCCCCAGCATTTT.

This clonotype was counted at least ten times. The rearrangement uses TRBV7-9 and TRBJ2-3, with TRBD1 matching 9 bases. The ends lost 7 bases at V and 2 bases at J; junction bases unmatched: 7. Germline V CDR1 and CDR2: SEHNR, FQNEAQ (reference sequence). CDR3 size: 15 residues. The CDR3 nucleotides are TGTGCCAGCACCGGTACAGGGGGCTCCACAGATACGCAGTATTTT. Its protein is CASTGTGGSTDTQYF.

This clonotype was counted many times. This sequence joins TRBV20-1 and TRBJ2-1; D is possibly TRBD2 (7 bases). The germline V gene has CDR1 DFQATT and CDR2 SNEGSKA (reference sequence). The CDR3 is 14 amino acids. V was trimmed by 3 bases and J by 8 bases, leaving 17 bases between them. The CDR3 region has the DNA TGCAGTGCTAGGAAACCCCCCGGGGGGCATGAGCAGTTCTTC. Translated: CSARKPPGGHEQFF.

This clonotype was seen at least ten times. This chain links TRBV20-1 with TRBJ2-7; D gene uncertain. Trimming cost V 2 bases and J 0 bases, with 11 bases left between them. This CDR3 spans 14 amino acids. From germline, CDR1 is DFQATT and CDR2 SNEGSKA (reference sequence). The CDR3 is CSARILISSYEQYF. The CDR3 DNA reads as TGCAGTGCTAGAATTTTGATAAGCTCCTACGAGCAGTACTTC.